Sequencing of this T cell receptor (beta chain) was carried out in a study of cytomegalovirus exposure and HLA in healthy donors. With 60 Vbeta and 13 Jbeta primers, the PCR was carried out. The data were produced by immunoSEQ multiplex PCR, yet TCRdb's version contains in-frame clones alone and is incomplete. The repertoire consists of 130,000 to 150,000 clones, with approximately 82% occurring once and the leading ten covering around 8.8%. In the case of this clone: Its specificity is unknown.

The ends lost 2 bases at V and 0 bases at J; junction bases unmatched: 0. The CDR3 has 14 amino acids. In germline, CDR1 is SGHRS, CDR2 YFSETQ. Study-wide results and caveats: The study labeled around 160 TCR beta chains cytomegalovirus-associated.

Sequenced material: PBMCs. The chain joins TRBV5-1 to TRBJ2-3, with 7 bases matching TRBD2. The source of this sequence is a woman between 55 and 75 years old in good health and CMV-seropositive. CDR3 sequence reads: CASSLAGSTDTQYF. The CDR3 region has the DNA TGCGCCAGCAGCTTAGCGGGGAGCACAGATACGCAGTATTTT. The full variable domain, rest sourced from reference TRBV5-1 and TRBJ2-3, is KAGVTQTPRYLIKTRGQQVTLSCSPISGHRSVSWYQQTPGQGLQFLFEYFSETQRNKGNFPGRFSGRQFSNSRSEMNVSTLELGDSALYLCASSLAGSTDTQYFGPGTRLTVL.